These 29 T cell receptor beta chains originate from one sample sequenced in a study of blood T cell repertoires in COVID-19. Produced via immunoSEQ multiplex PCR; TCRdb's table is partial and in-frame only. The repertoire includes 200,000 to 250,000 clones, around three quarters of them detected once, and around 5.4% sits in the top ten. Sequences were obtained from peripheral blood. The receptor set was obtained from a woman aged 70 to 79 with acute or convalescent COVID-19.

V is TRBV7-9 and J is TRBJ1-2; a weak D match, TRBD1 (6 bases). The germline V gene has CDR1 SEHNR and CDR2 FQNEAQ (reference sequence). The CDR3 length is 15 residues. The ends were cut back, 5 bases at V and 5 bases at J, with 18 bases in the middle. CDR3 in amino acids: CASSPPGGAPYGYTF. The CDR3 DNA is TGTGCCAGCAGCCCGCCGGGGGGGGCCCCATATGGCTACACCTTC. Together with reference TRBV7-9 and TRBJ1-2, the CDR3 gives the full variable domain: DTGVSQNPRHKITKRGQNVTFRCDPISEHNRLYWYRQTLGQGPEFLTYFQNEAQLEKSRLLSDRFSAERPKGSFSTLEIQRTEQGDSAMYLCASSPPGGAPYGYTFGSGTRLTVV.

The rearrangement joins TRBV25-1 to TRBJ2-1, with a weak D call TRBD1 (6 bases). Germline CDR1 and CDR2: MGHDK and SYGVNS. The V end was cut by 7 bases, the J end by 0 bases, with 13 bases between. This CDR3 region has 15 residues. CDR3 in amino acids: CASTQTGSSYNEQFF. The CDR3, as DNA: TGTGCCAGCACCCAGACAGGAAGCTCCTACAATGAGCAGTTCTTC.

This sequence joins TRBV3-1 (or the pseudogene TRBV3-2) and TRBJ2-7, with D perhaps TRBD2 (6 bases). CDR1 and CDR2 (germline): LGHDT, YNNKEL (reference sequence). The CDR3 totals 14 residues. V was pared by 6 bases and J by 2 bases, with 14 bases between. As DNA, the CDR3 is TGTGCCAGCAGTTCAATGGGACTCCCCTACGAGCAGTACTTC. Translation: CASSSMGLPYEQYF.

This rearrangement joins TRBV15 to TRBJ1-2; 9 nucleotides agree with TRBD1. Trimming took 3 bases from V and 6 from J; bases not matched to a gene: 5. The CDR3 is 14 residues long. Germline V lookup: CDR1 LNHNV, CDR2 YYDKDF (reference sequence). This chain's CDR3 is CATSRGTGRHGYTF. The CDR3 DNA is TGTGCCACCAGCAGGGGGACAGGGAGGCATGGCTACACCTTC.

This clone has only a few counts. CDR3 sequence reads: CASSSDTGELFF. The DNA for the CDR3 is TGTGCCAGCAGCTCAGACACCGGGGAGCTGTTTTTT. The chain has TRBV7-3 and TRBJ2-2; D is ambiguous. The CDR3 is 12 residues long. Trimming cost V 4 bases and J 3 bases, with 3 bases left between them. Germline CDR1 reads SGHTA; CDR2 reads FQGTGA.

This chain uses TRBV7-9 with TRBJ2-1; 14 positions agree with TRBD2. CDR3 length: 15 residues. V lost 3 bases to trimming and J lost 6 bases; unmatched junction nucleotides: 1. Germline CDR1 reads SEHNR; CDR2 reads FQNEAQ (reference sequence). CDR3 in amino acids: CASSLGLAGVNEQFF. The CDR3 nucleotides read TGTGCCAGCAGCTTGGGACTAGCGGGAGTCAATGAGCAGTTCTTC. The entire variable domain, with the rest obtained from reference TRBV7-9 and TRBJ2-1, is as follows: DTGVSQNPRHKITKRGQNVTFRCDPISEHNRLYWYRQTLGQGPEFLTYFQNEAQLEKSRLLSDRFSAERPKGSFSTLEIQRTEQGDSAMYLCASSLGLAGVNEQFFGPGTRLTVL.

The chain links TRBV19 to TRBJ1-5; D perhaps matches TRBD1 (5 bases). Germline V gene lookup returns CDR1 LNHDA and CDR2 SQIVND (reference sequence). The V end lost 0 bases, the J end lost 7 bases, and 13 bases lay between the germline ends. This CDR3 is built from 15 residues. The CDR3 DNA sequence: TGTGCCAGTAGTATAGATGGGGCAGGGCTGCAGCCCCAGCATTTT. Encoded protein: CASSIDGAGLQPQHF.

This clone was seen at least ten times. This sequence joins TRBV27 and TRBJ1-4; 8 bases fit TRBD1. Per germline, CDR1 MNHEY and CDR2 SMNVEV (reference sequence). CDR3 length: 16 amino acids. V lost 8 bases to trimming and J lost 3 bases; unmatched junction nucleotides: 11. The CDR3 nucleotides are TGTGCCAGCTATCTATGCAGGGGGCAGGCTAATGAAAAACTGTTTTTT. Amino acid sequence: CASYLCRGQANEKLFF. The full variable domain, its missing parts supplied by reference TRBV27 and TRBJ1-4, is EAQVTQNPRYLITVTGKKLTVTCSQNMNHEYMSWYRQDPGLGLRQIYYSMNVEVTDKGDVPEGYKVSRKEKRNFPLILESPSPNQTSLYFCASYLCRGQANEKLFFGSGTQLSVL.

This chain uses TRBV6-5 with TRBJ1-5; no definite D call. Trimming shortened V by 7 bases and J by 5 bases, and 15 bases separated the two germline ends. Germline V lookup: CDR1 MNHEY, CDR2 SVGAGI. The CDR3 consists of 14 residues. The CDR3 bases are TGTGCCAGCATTATGGGCTTCAGTGATCAGCCCCAGCATTTT. Its protein is CASIMGFSDQPQHF.

This sequence joins TRBV3-1 (or the pseudogene TRBV3-2) and TRBJ2-1, with 7 bases that match TRBD2. The CDR3 is made up of 17 amino acids. V shed 1 base, J shed 7 bases, and the junction held 13 bases outside the gene matches. Germline-derived CDR1 and CDR2 are LGHDT and YNNKEL (reference sequence). CDR3 sequence (DNA): TGTGCCAGCAGCCAAGTGCTTGGCGGGAGATCTTATAATGAGCAGTTCTTC. Translation gives CASSQVLGGRSYNEQFF.

This clone appeared a few times. CDR3 sequence: CATRRTSGQETQYF. The CDR3 DNA sequence: TGTGCCACCCGGCGGACTAGCGGCCAAGAGACCCAGTACTTC. This chain uses TRBV19 with TRBJ2-5; TRBD2 matches at 10 bases. Trimming cost V 10 bases and J 1 base; bases outside gene matches: 6. Germline-derived CDR1 and CDR2 are LNHDA and SQIVND (reference sequence). The CDR3 consists of 14 residues. Supplemented by reference TRBV19 and TRBJ2-5, the full variable domain reads DGGITQSPKYLFRKEGQNVTLSCEQNLNHDAMYWYRQDPGQGLRLIYYSQIVNDFQKGDIAEGYSVSREKKESFPLTVTSAQKNPTAFYLCATRRTSGQETQYFGPGTRLLVL.

The V call is TRBV3-1 (or the pseudogene TRBV3-2), the J call TRBJ2-2; maybe TRBD1 (6 bases). Looked up from germline, CDR1 is LGHDT and CDR2 is YNNKEL (reference sequence). This CDR3 has 16 residues. V dropped 3 bases and J dropped 7 bases, with 18 bases sitting between them. CDR3 nucleotide sequence: TGTGCCAGCAGCCATCGGACCAGCCCCAGGGGCGGGGAGCTGTTTTTT. Encoded protein: CASSHRTSPRGGELFF.

This clone was detected only a few times. This chain joins TRBV7-8 and TRBJ1-5; D not certain. The CDR3 is 15 amino acids. Germline CDR1 reads SGHVS; CDR2 reads FQNEAQ. Trimming left V 1 base short and J 11 bases short, with 18 bases between. Written as DNA, the CDR3 is TGTGCCAGCAGCTTAGGAGACCCAAGGTGGGAGACCCAGCATTTT. Amino acid sequence: CASSLGDPRWETQHF. The variable domain in full, with the rest retrieved from reference TRBV7-8 and TRBJ1-5, is GAGVSQSPRYKVAKRGQDVALRCDPISGHVSLFWYQQALGQGPEFLTYFQNEAQLDKSGLPSDRFFAERPEGSVSTLKIQRTQQEDSAVYLCASSLGDPRWETQHFGDGTRLSIL.

The chain joins TRBV28 to TRBJ2-5, with D uncertain. This CDR3 region has 13 residues. Per germline, CDR1 MDHEN and CDR2 SYDVKM. V lost 5 bases and J 5 bases, leaving 12 bases between the germline ends. The CDR3 sequence: CASSPSTGETQYF. The CDR3 region has the DNA TGTGCCAGCAGTCCTTCGACTGGGGAGACCCAGTACTTC.

The rearrangement uses TRBV27 and TRBJ2-1; 12 bases fit TRBD2. This CDR3 spans 14 amino acids. In germline, CDR1 is MNHEY, CDR2 SMNVEV (reference sequence). V gave up 8 bases and J gave up 9 bases; unmatched junction bases: 8. CDR3 region: CASHTSGRRIEQFF. DNA of the CDR3: TGTGCCAGCCACACTAGCGGGAGGCGTATTGAGCAGTTCTTC.

The chain combines TRBV5-1 with TRBJ2-5; TRBD1 might be the D (5 bases). The CDR3 contains 13 residues. Germline values: CDR1 SGHRS, CDR2 YFSETQ. V was shortened by 4 bases and J by 2 bases, with 9 bases between the two germline ends. For the CDR3, the DNA is TGCGCCAGCAGCAGGGGTCCACAAGAGACCCAGTACTTC. It codes for CASSRGPQETQYF.

The chain joins TRBV7-9 to TRBJ1-2, with 7 bases fitting TRBD1. From germline, CDR1 is SEHNR and CDR2 FQNEAQ (reference sequence). V dropped 1 base and J dropped 6; count of bases not matched to a gene: 14. This CDR3 comprises 17 residues. CDR3 amino acids: CASSLVGGPGGLHGYTF. The DNA of the CDR3 is TGTGCCAGCAGCTTAGTTGGTGGGCCAGGGGGATTACATGGCTACACCTTC.

The chain is built from TRBV11-2 and TRBJ2-5; 8 bases are shared with TRBD1. The V and J ends lost 1 base and 2 bases, in that order; junction bases with no gene match: 6. Germline V gives CDR1 SGHAT, CDR2 FQNNGV. The CDR3 spans 16 residues. The CDR3 loop is CASSLVGQGAQETQYF. The CDR3 coding sequence is TGTGCCAGCAGCTTAGTAGGGCAGGGGGCTCAAGAGACCCAGTACTTC.

The genes are TRBV29-1 and TRBJ1-4, with a weak D call TRBD1 (5 bases). V was trimmed by 0 bases and J by 2 bases, leaving 10 bases between them. The CDR3 sequence is 15 residues long. CDR1 and CDR2 (germline): SQVTM, ANQGSEA. DNA of the CDR3: TGCAGCGTTGAAGACGTAGACAGTACTAATGAAAAACTGTTTTTT. Protein sequence: CSVEDVDSTNEKLFF. The full variable domain, completed using reference TRBV29-1 and TRBJ1-4, is SAVISQKPSRDICQRGTSLTIQCQVDSQVTMMFWYRQQPGQSLTLIATANQGSEATYESGFVIDKFPISRPNLTFSTLTVSNMSPEDSSIYLCSVEDVDSTNEKLFFGSGTQLSVL.

This sequence joins TRBV7-8 and TRBJ1-1, with D possibly matching TRBD1 (6 bases). Trimming left V 5 bases short and J 0 bases short, with 19 bases between. CDR3 length equals 17 residues. Germline V gene sequence: CDR1 SGHVS, CDR2 FQNEAQ. CDR3 in amino acids: CASSRRPTGTMNTEAFF. The CDR3 bases are TGTGCCAGCAGCCGACGCCCTACAGGGACAATGAACACTGAAGCTTTCTTT.

This rearrangement joins TRBV5-6 to TRBJ1-1; 11 bases fit TRBD1. The CDR3 has 19 amino acids. Germline lookup yields CDR1 SGHDT and CDR2 YYEEEE. Unmatched junction bases numbered 15, after V lost 3 bases and J lost 2 bases. The CDR3 here is CASSSPFGDRGSFNTEAFF. The CDR3, as DNA: TGTGCCAGCAGCTCCCCCTTCGGGGACAGGGGGTCGTTTAACACTGAAGCTTTCTTT.

J is TRBJ2-1 and V is TRBV15; perhaps TRBD1 as D (6 bases). The CDR3 is made up of 15 amino acids. With 3 bases removed from V and 2 bases from J, the gap between germline ends came to 11 bases. Germline loops: CDR1 LNHNV, CDR2 YYDKDF (reference sequence). In DNA form, the CDR3 reads TGTGCCACCAGCAGGGACAGAGGACCCTACAATGAGCAGTTCTTC. This encodes CATSRDRGPYNEQFF. The complete variable domain, with remaining parts taken from reference TRBV15 and TRBJ2-1, reads DAMVIQNPRYQVTQFGKPVTLSCSQTLNHNVMYWYQQKSSQAPKLLFHYYDKDFNNEADTPDNFQSRRPNTSFCFLDIRSPGLGDTAMYLCATSRDRGPYNEQFFGPGTRLTVL.

The chain has TRBV15 and TRBJ2-7; 9 bases match TRBD2. Germline loops: CDR1 LNHNV, CDR2 YYDKDF (reference sequence). The CDR3 sequence is 17 residues long. The ends lost 1 base at V and 2 bases at J; junction bases unmatched: 9. The CDR3 sequence: CATSRGIETSGTYEQYF. In DNA, the CDR3 is TGTGCCACCAGCAGAGGGATTGAGACTAGCGGAACCTACGAGCAGTACTTC.

The rearrangement uses TRBV2 and TRBJ2-3; 9 nucleotides align to TRBD2. V lost 7 bases to trimming and J lost 3 bases; unmatched junction nucleotides: 5. The length of the CDR3 is 14 residues. Germline V gives CDR1 SNHLY, CDR2 FYNNEI. The chain's CDR3 is CASNPGLATDTQYF. CDR3 bases: TGTGCCAGCAACCCGGGACTAGCAACAGATACGCAGTATTTT. The full variable domain, completed using reference TRBV2 and TRBJ2-3, is EPEVTQTPSHQVTQMGQEVILRCVPISNHLYFYWYRQILGQKVEFLVSFYNNEISEKSEIFDDQFSVERPDGSNFTLKIRSTKLEDSAMYFCASNPGLATDTQYFGPGTRLTVL.

The chain employs TRBV2 and TRBJ1-2, with 9 bases matching TRBD1. Germline V CDR1 and CDR2: SNHLY, FYNNEI. The CDR3 totals 16 residues. V dropped 1 base and J dropped 5; count of bases not matched to a gene: 8. The CDR3 region has the DNA TGTGCCAGCAGTGAAGTTGCCGGGACAGGGAAATATGGCTACACCTTC. It specifies CASSEVAGTGKYGYTF.

The V and J genes are TRBV2 and TRBJ2-7, with 7 bases that match TRBD1. This CDR3 spans 14 amino acids. From germline, CDR1 is SNHLY and CDR2 FYNNEI. After removal of 6 bases from V and 6 bases from J, the junction contained 11 bases not matched to a gene. The CDR3 spells CASSLIRTGVEQYF. The DNA of the CDR3 is TGTGCCAGCAGCCTTATACGCACAGGGGTCGAGCAGTACTTC.

The chain combines TRBV10-3 with TRBJ2-2; D unclear. V lost 4 bases and J 0 bases, leaving 9 bases between the germline ends. The germline gives CDR1 ENHRY, CDR2 SYGVKD. The CDR3 totals 15 residues. The chain's CDR3 is CAISGVTSNTGELFF. The DNA of the CDR3 is TGTGCCATCAGTGGGGTGACATCGAACACCGGGGAGCTGTTTTTT.

This clone showed up just once. The same CDR3 arises from other DNA sequences in this sample as well. The chain carries TRBV7-9 and TRBJ2-5, with 13 positions matching TRBD2. The CDR3 spans 15 residues. CDR1 is SEHNR and CDR2 is FQNEAQ in the germline V gene (reference sequence). After removal of 1 base from V and 4 bases from J, the junction contained 0 bases not matched to a gene. The CDR3 DNA is TGTGCCAGCAGCTTAGGACTAGCGGGAGGAGAGACCCAGTACTTC. It translates to CASSLGLAGGETQYF.

The chain couples TRBV11-2 to TRBJ2-7; D is perhaps TRBD1 (6 bases). The CDR3 totals 11 residues. The germline V gene encodes CDR1 SGHAT and CDR2 FQNNGV. V lost 5 bases and J 7 bases, leaving 9 bases between the germline ends. The CDR3 spells CASSTTGEQYF. DNA of the CDR3: TGTGCCAGCAGCACTACAGGGGAGCAGTACTTC.